This TCR beta chain appears in the sequencing data of a study of regulatory T cells in long-lasting Graves disease. As for the study in general: The study counted Graves' disease as persistent given over 5 years of antithyroid drugs and positive TSH receptor antibodies. Regarding the study as a whole: Persistent disease preferred TRBV28, TRBJ1-2 and TRBJ2-5; new disease, TRBV20-1 and TRBJ2-1. The TCR repertoire of persistent Graves' patients was less diverse than that of newly diagnosed ones.

TCR beta libraries were built with iRepertoire HTBI primers and Arm-PCR of CDR3 regions. In the original processing: From all samples, identification returned 11 to 15 TRBJ and approximately 61 TRBV segments. TCRdb reprocessed the multiplex PCR reads with MiXCR, giving one entry per CDR3 protein. TCRdb's processing, not the study's, gives the V and J calls here. The sample lists roughly 300,000 distinct CDR3 sequences, around a fifth occurring once. This clonotype was observed many times. The target antigen is unknown. J was trimmed by 5 bases and V by 5 bases; bases with no gene match: 10. This CDR3 region has 17 residues. Indicated time point: persistent/refractory GD, antithyroid drugs over 5 years with positive TRAb. RNA from PBMCs was the source of the TCR library.

This specimen consisted of peripheral blood mononuclear cells (PBMCs), obtained when the disease was refractory, from a patient treated with antithyroid drugs. The receptor was derived from a female donor with Graves disease. This sequence joins TRBV12-3 or TRBV12-4 and TRBJ2-7, with 15 positions matching TRBD2. The CDR3 DNA is TGTGCCAGCAGTGACGGGACTAGCGGGAGGAGGCCCCACGAGCAGTACTTC. Protein: CASSDGTSGRRPHEQYF.